This T cell receptor beta chain was captured by sequencing in a study of T-cell reconstitution after alpha-beta-depleted transplantation in children. This clonotype was recorded many times. As it was prepared, the TCRbeta library received unique molecular identifiers. A single record per CDR3 protein comes from TCRdb applying MiXCR to the PCR reads. This table has 200,000 or so distinct CDR3 sequences, 5% to 7.5% appearing once. CDR1 is MDHEN, CDR2 SYDVKM, per germline. The CDR3 is made up of 17 amino acids. V lost 2 bases, J lost 2 bases, and 10 bases stayed unmatched. The chain is built from TRBV28 and TRBJ2-3; TRBD1 matches at 7 bases. This sequence was found in a girl less than two years old with combined immunodeficiency, due to receive a stem cell transplant. The sample was PBMCs, taken before TCRalphabeta/CD19-depleted stem cell transplant. This CDR3 is CASSLTYMTGNTDTQYF. The CDR3 bases are TGTGCCAGCAGTTTAACCTATATGACAGGGAACACAGATACGCAGTATTTT.